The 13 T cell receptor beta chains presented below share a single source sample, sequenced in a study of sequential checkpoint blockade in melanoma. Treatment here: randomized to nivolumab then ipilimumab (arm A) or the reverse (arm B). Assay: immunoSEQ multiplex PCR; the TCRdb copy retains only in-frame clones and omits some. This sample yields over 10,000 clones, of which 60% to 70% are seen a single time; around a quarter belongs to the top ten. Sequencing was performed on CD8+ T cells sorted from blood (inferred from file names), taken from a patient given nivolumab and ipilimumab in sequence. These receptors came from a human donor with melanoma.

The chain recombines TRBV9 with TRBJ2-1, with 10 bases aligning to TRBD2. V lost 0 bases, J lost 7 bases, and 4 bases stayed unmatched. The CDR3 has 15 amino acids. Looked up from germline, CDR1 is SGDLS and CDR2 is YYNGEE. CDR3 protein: CASSVERGGLNEQFF. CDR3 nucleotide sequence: TGTGCCAGCAGCGTAGAGCGGGGGGGCCTGAATGAGCAGTTCTTC.

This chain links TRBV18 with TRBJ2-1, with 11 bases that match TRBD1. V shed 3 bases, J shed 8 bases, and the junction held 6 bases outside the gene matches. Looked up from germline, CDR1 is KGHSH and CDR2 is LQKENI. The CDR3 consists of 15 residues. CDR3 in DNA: TGTGCCAGCTCACCGCCGGGACAGGGGGTGGATGAGCAGTTCTTC. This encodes CASSPPGQGVDEQFF. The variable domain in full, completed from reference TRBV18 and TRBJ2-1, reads NAGVMQNPRHLVRRRGQEARLRCSPMKGHSHVYWYRQLPEEGLKFMVYLQKENIIDESGMPKERFSAEFPKEGPSILRIQQVVRGDSAAYFCASSPPGQGVDEQFFGPGTRLTVL.

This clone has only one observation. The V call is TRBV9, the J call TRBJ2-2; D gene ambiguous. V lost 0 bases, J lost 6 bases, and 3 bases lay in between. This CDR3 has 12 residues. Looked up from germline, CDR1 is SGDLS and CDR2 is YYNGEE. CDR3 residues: CASSVVSGELFF. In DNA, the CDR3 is TGTGCCAGCAGCGTAGTCTCCGGGGAGCTGTTTTTT.

DNA for the CDR3: TGTGCCAGCGGGGGGGGCCGGGAGCAAGAGACCCAGTACTTC. Amino acid sequence: CASGGGREQETQYF. V is TRBV7-6 and J is TRBJ2-5, with D possibly being TRBD2 (7 bases). With 8 bases removed from V and 2 bases from J, the gap between germline ends came to 15 bases. The CDR3 loop spans 14 amino acids. Germline loops: CDR1 SGHVS, CDR2 FNYEAQ.

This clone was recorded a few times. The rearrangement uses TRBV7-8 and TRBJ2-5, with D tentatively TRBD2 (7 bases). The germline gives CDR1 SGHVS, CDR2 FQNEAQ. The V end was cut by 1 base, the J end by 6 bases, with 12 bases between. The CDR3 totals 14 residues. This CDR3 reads CASSLGGGAKTQYF. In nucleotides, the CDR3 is TGTGCCAGCAGCTTAGGCGGGGGCGCGAAGACCCAGTACTTC. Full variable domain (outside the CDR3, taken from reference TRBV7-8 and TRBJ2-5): GAGVSQSPRYKVAKRGQDVALRCDPISGHVSLFWYQQALGQGPEFLTYFQNEAQLDKSGLPSDRFFAERPEGSVSTLKIQRTQQEDSAVYLCASSLGGGAKTQYFGPGTRLLVL.

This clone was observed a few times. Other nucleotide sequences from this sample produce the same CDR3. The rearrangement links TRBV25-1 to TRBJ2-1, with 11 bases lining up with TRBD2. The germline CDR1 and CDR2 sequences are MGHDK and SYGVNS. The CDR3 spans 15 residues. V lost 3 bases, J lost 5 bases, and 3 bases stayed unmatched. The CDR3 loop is CASSDLAGGDNEQFF. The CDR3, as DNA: TGTGCCAGCAGTGATCTAGCGGGAGGAGACAATGAGCAGTTCTTC.

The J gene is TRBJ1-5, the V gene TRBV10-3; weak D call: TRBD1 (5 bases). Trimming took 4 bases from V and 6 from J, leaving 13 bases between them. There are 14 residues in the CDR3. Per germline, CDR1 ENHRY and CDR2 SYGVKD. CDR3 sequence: CAISVQDVRQPQHF. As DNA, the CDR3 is TGTGCCATCAGTGTACAGGACGTTCGTCAGCCCCAGCATTTT.

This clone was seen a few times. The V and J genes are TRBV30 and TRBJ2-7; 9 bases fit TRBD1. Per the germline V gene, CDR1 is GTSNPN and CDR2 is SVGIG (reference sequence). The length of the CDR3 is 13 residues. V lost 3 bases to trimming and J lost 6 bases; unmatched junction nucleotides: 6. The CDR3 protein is CAWSLGQGSEQYF. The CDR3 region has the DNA TGTGCCTGGAGCCTAGGACAGGGGAGCGAGCAGTACTTC.

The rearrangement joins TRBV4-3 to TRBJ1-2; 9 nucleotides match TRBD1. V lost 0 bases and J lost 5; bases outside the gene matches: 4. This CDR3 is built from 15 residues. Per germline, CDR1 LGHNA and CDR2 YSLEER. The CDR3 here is CASSQDWTGEYGYTF. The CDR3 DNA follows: TGCGCCAGCAGCCAAGATTGGACAGGGGAATATGGCTACACCTTC.

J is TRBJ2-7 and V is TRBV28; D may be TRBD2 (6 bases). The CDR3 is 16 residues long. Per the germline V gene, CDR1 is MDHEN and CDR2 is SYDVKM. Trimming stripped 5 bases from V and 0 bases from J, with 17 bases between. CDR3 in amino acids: CASSDLSGLGSYEQYF. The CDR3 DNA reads TGTGCCAGCAGTGACCTTAGCGGTTTGGGCTCCTACGAGCAGTACTTC.

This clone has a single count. The CDR3 DNA is TGTGCCACCCTACCCAGGGGGAACACTGAAGCTTTCTTT. It specifies CATLPRGNTEAFF. This chain uses TRBV7-9 with TRBJ1-1; D may be TRBD1 (6 bases). The V end was cut by 10 bases, the J end by 1 base, with 13 bases between. The CDR3 runs 13 residues. The germline V gene has CDR1 SEHNR and CDR2 FQNEAQ (reference sequence).

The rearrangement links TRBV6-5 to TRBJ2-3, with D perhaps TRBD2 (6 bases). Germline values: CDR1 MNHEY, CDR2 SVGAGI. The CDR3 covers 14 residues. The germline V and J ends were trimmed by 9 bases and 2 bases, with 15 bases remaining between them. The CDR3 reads CASRRGEVTDTQYF. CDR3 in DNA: TGTGCCAGTCGTAGAGGGGAGGTCACAGATACGCAGTATTTT.

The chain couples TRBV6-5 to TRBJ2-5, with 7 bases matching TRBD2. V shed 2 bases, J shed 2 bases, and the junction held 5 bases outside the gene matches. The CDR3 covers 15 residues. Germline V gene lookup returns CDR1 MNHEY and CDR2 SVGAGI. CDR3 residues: CASSYVASGQETQYF. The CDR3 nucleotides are TGTGCCAGCAGTTACGTGGCTAGCGGACAAGAGACCCAGTACTTC.